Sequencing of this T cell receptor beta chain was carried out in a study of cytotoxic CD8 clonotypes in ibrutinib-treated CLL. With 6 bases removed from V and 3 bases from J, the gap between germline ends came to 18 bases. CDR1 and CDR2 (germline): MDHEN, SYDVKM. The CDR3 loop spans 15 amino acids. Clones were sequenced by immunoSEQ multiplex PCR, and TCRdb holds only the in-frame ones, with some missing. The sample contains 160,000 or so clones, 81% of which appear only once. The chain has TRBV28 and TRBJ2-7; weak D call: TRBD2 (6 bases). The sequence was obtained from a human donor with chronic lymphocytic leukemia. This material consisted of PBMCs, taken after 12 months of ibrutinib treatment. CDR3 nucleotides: TGTGCCAGCAGCCTTGGACGGGGAGGCCTCTACGAGCAGTACTTC. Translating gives CASSLGRGGLYEQYF.